The 22 T cell receptor beta chains in this list originate from one sample, sequenced in a study of CD8 T cells in ankylosing spondylitis. Each CDR3 protein is one row after TCRdb ran MiXCR on the 5' RACE reads. Here the sample spans roughly 190,000 distinct CDR3 sequences, 10% to 15% being singletons. Specimen: blood, either unsorted or a sorted T cell fraction (not recorded which). Receptors originate from a male donor with ankylosing spondylitis or in good health (not recorded which).

This clonotype was found many times. The CDR3 coding sequence is TGTGCCAGCAGTGTGAGGGACAGGGCAGGTCTAGGGGATGGCTACACCTTC. Encoded protein: CASSVRDRAGLGDGYTF. This rearrangement joins TRBV25-1 to TRBJ1-2; 9 bases fit TRBD1. CDR1 MGHDK and CDR2 SYGVNS come from the germline V gene. The CDR3 is made up of 17 amino acids. J was trimmed by 6 bases and V by 4 bases; bases with no gene match: 15.

In its sample, this clonotype was seen many times. V gene TRBV27 combines with J gene TRBJ1-5; D call uncertain. The V gene lost 4 bases and the J gene lost 5 bases, with 6 bases spanning the gap. Germline V gene data show CDR1 as MNHEY and CDR2 as SMNVEV (reference sequence). The CDR3 loop spans 12 amino acids. For the CDR3, the DNA is TGTGCCAGCAGTTCAGGCTATCAGCCCCAGCATTTT. Protein product: CASSSGYQPQHF.

V usage is TRBV5-1 and J usage is TRBJ2-7; 10 nucleotides match TRBD1. Germline lookup yields CDR1 SGHRS and CDR2 YFSETQ. J gave up 7 bases and V 2 bases, and 12 bases lay outside the gene matches. The CDR3 length is 16 residues. The CDR3 protein is CASSFPGQGDFGEQYF. The CDR3 DNA sequence: TGCGCCAGCAGCTTTCCAGGACAGGGGGATTTTGGGGAGCAGTACTTC.

This clonotype has just a few counts. The V gene is TRBV9, the J gene TRBJ2-7, with 8 bases lining up with TRBD1. From germline, CDR1 is SGDLS and CDR2 YYNGEE. This CDR3 contains 14 residues. Trimming took 2 bases from V and 4 from J; bases not matched to a gene: 5. Here the CDR3 DNA reads TGTGCCAGCAGCGTGGGGACAGGTAATTACGAGCAGTACTTC. Residues: CASSVGTGNYEQYF.

This clonotype came up a few times. The chain uses TRBV5-5 and TRBJ2-3; tentatively, D is TRBD2 (6 bases). CDR3 size: 14 residues. V lost 2 bases and J 4 bases, leaving 11 bases between the germline ends. Germline loops: CDR1 SGHKS, CDR2 YYEKEE (reference sequence). The CDR3 DNA follows: TGTGCCAGCAGCTTCCCGGCTAGCGCAGATACGCAGTATTTT. It codes for CASSFPASADTQYF.

This clonotype was detected a few times. The V call is TRBV30, the J call TRBJ2-7; D might be TRBD1 or TRBD2, each matching 5 bases. There are 15 residues in the CDR3. Deletions cut 4 bases from V and 5 bases from J, with 21 bases between. In germline, CDR1 is GTSNPN, CDR2 SVGIG (reference sequence). The CDR3: CAWTLRWGRENEQYF. The CDR3 coding sequence is TGTGCCTGGACTCTTAGATGGGGCAGGGAGAACGAGCAGTACTTC.

This clonotype was counted a few times. The chain carries TRBV12-3 or TRBV12-4 and TRBJ2-7; D is ambiguous. This CDR3 is built from 14 residues. V shed 3 bases and J shed 0 bases, with 9 bases lying between them. CDR3 in amino acids: CASSFAGYSYEQYF. The CDR3 nucleotides are TGTGCCAGCAGTTTCGCCGGGTACTCCTACGAGCAGTACTTC.

The chain has TRBV12-3 or TRBV12-4 and TRBJ2-3; D gene ambiguous. V was pared by 3 bases and J by 2 bases, with 15 bases between. The CDR3 length is 16 residues. This CDR3 is CASSFQDPLITDTQYF. For the CDR3, the DNA is TGTGCCAGCAGTTTCCAGGACCCACTCATCACAGATACGCAGTATTTT.

This clonotype was found a few times. The genes are TRBV20-1 and TRBJ2-1; a possible D gene is TRBD1 (6 bases). Trimming shortened V by 0 bases and J by 7 bases, and 10 bases separated the two germline ends. CDR3 length equals 13 residues. CDR1 is DFQATT, CDR2 SNEGSKA, per germline (reference sequence). Written as DNA, the CDR3 is TGCAGTGCTAGAGAGGAGCAGGGGAATGAGCAGTTCTTC. The encoded protein is CSAREEQGNEQFF.

CDR3 amino acids: CASSSYPGQGGGPEQYF. The CDR3 DNA reads as TGTGCCAGCAGCTCGTATCCGGGACAGGGAGGGGGGCCCGAGCAGTACTTC. V gene TRBV11-3 combines with J gene TRBJ2-7, with TRBD1 matching 9 bases. V trimming: 4 bases; J trimming: 6 bases; junction bases outside the gene matches: 16. Germline assignment: CDR1 SGHNT and CDR2 YENEEA. The CDR3 totals 17 residues.

In this sample, this clonotype turned up many times. V is TRBV12-3 or TRBV12-4 and J is TRBJ1-2, with unresolved D. V lost 2 bases and J lost 6, with 10 bases in between. This CDR3 has 13 residues. The CDR3 region is CASSLTPGNGYTF. CDR3 bases: TGTGCCAGCAGTTTAACTCCGGGCAATGGCTACACCTTC.

This clonotype was observed once. The chain couples TRBV12-3 or TRBV12-4 to TRBJ1-4, with 9 bases fitting TRBD1. The V gene end was trimmed by 4 bases and the J gene end by 8 bases; junction bases not matched to a gene: 5. This CDR3 has 14 residues. CDR3 loop: CASSYRGPREKLFF. The CDR3 DNA reads as TGTGCCAGCAGTTACAGGGGGCCTCGGGAAAAACTGTTTTTT.

This clonotype was observed a few times. This chain connects TRBV20-1 to TRBJ2-7; 7 bases align to TRBD2. J gave up 4 bases and V 2 bases, and 5 bases lay outside the gene matches. Germline V gene data show CDR1 as DFQATT and CDR2 as SNEGSKA (reference sequence). CDR3 length: 13 amino acids. The CDR3 loop is CSARWDYNYEQYF. CDR3 DNA sequence: TGCAGTGCTAGATGGGACTATAATTACGAGCAGTACTTC.

This clonotype was counted a few times. This chain connects TRBV5-1 to TRBJ1-2, with D hard to call. The V end lost 0 bases, the J end lost 4 bases, and 7 bases lay between the germline ends. The CDR3 runs to 13 residues. The germline V gene has CDR1 SGHRS and CDR2 YFSETQ. The CDR3 DNA reads TGCGCCAGCAGCTTGGAAGATTCCTATGGCTACACCTTC. Translation gives CASSLEDSYGYTF.

This clonotype was found many times. The rearrangement uses TRBV6-5 and TRBJ2-1; unclear D gene. The CDR3 consists of 14 residues. Germline CDR1 is MNHEY and CDR2 is SVGAGI. Trimming cost V 4 bases and J 3 bases, with 10 bases left between them. The CDR3 nucleotides are TGTGCCAGCAGTTCCAAGTTTAACTACAATGAGCAGTTCTTC. The encoded protein is CASSSKFNYNEQFF.

This chain uses TRBV29-1 with TRBJ1-6; D perhaps matches TRBD1 (6 bases). CDR1 is SQVTM, CDR2 ANQGSEA, per germline. This CDR3 has 18 residues. V lost 0 bases to trimming and J lost 1 base, with 16 bases between them. The CDR3: CSVEDERGRNSYNSPLHF. CDR3 DNA sequence: TGCAGCGTTGAAGATGAGAGGGGGAGAAATTCCTATAATTCACCCCTCCACTTT.

There are a few counts of this clonotype. The genes are TRBV2 and TRBJ2-7; D possibly matches TRBD1 or TRBD2 (5 bases each). V was shortened by 4 bases and J by 4 bases, with 11 bases between the two germline ends. Germline V gene data show CDR1 as SNHLY and CDR2 as FYNNEI. The CDR3 totals 13 residues. The CDR3 region is CASSGDPLYEQYF. The DNA for the CDR3 is TGTGCCAGCAGTGGGGACCCCCTGTACGAGCAGTACTTC.

Only a few counts were recorded for this clonotype. This rearrangement joins TRBV12-3 or TRBV12-4 to TRBJ2-3, with D perhaps matching TRBD2 (5 bases). The CDR3 is 12 residues long. The V gene lost 8 bases and the J gene lost 5 bases, with 11 bases spanning the gap. CDR3 in DNA: TGTGCCAGCTCCTCTCGGGGAGATACGCAGTATTTT. Its translation is CASSSRGDTQYF.

This clonotype has a count of ten or more. The rearrangement uses TRBV29-1 and TRBJ2-1, with D possibly being TRBD1 (6 bases). Trimming stripped 4 bases from V and 0 bases from J, with 7 bases between. The V gene's germline CDR1 is SQVTM and CDR2 ANQGSEA. The CDR3 contains 13 residues. CDR3 amino acids: CSVGGGSYNEQFF. In DNA, the CDR3 is TGCAGCGTTGGAGGGGGCTCCTACAATGAGCAGTTCTTC.

This clonotype occurred a few times. V gene TRBV12-3 or TRBV12-4 combines with J gene TRBJ1-4; D not resolved. V lost 6 bases and J lost 8, with 10 bases in between. The CDR3 sequence is 12 residues long. The CDR3 sequence is CASSLDLEKLFF. In DNA, the CDR3 is TGTGCCAGCAGCCTAGACCTCGAAAAACTGTTTTTT.

The V and J genes are TRBV7-9 and TRBJ2-3; D is unclear. The germline gives CDR1 SEHNR, CDR2 FQNEAQ (reference sequence). V lost 1 base and J 0 bases, leaving 8 bases between the germline ends. The CDR3 runs to 15 residues. This CDR3 reads CASSLDGTSTDTQYF. CDR3 in DNA: TGTGCCAGCAGCTTAGACGGAACTAGCACAGATACGCAGTATTTT.

This chain uses TRBV20-1 with TRBJ2-5; TRBD2 might be the D (5 bases). V dropped 7 bases and J dropped 3 bases, with 18 bases sitting between them. Germline loops: CDR1 DFQATT, CDR2 SNEGSKA (reference sequence). The CDR3 loop spans 14 amino acids. The CDR3 DNA sequence: TGCAGTGGGGTTGACTACTTTCAAAAAGAGACCCAGTACTTC. Translated: CSGVDYFQKETQYF.